The T cell receptor beta chain described here comes from a study of blood T cell repertoires in COVID-19. All enrollees were roughly 18 to 100 years old and from approximately 25 US areas. Participant-reported clinical history was the basis for cohort assignment. The recovered donors of Cohort 3 showed two negative PCRs, clearance, or symptom resolution. V was cut by 5 bases and J by 1 base, with 11 bases left in between. This CDR3 is 14 amino acids long. Germline-derived CDR1 and CDR2 are SGHAT and FQNNGV. Profiled with immunoSEQ multiplex PCR; TCRdb holds only in-frame clones, not every one. This table holds 250,000 to 400,000 clones, 87% found once.

This sequence was found in a young woman who had recovered from COVID-19. The sample comprised PBMCs or T cells enriched from blood (not recorded which). The chain recombines TRBV11-2 with TRBJ1-2, with a possible D match to TRBD1 (5 bases). CDR3 sequence (DNA): TGTGCCAGCAGCAAATTACAGGATAACTATGGCTACACCTTC. Translating gives CASSKLQDNYGYTF. Full variable domain (missing parts from reference TRBV11-2 and TRBJ1-2): EAGVAQSPRYKIIEKRQSVAFWCNPISGHATLYWYQQILGQGPKLLIQFQNNGVVDDSQLPKDRFSAERLKGVDSTLKIQPAKLEDSAVYLCASSKLQDNYGYTFGSGTRLTVV.